The clone carrying this T cell receptor (beta chain) was counted many times. The sample comes from a study of metastatic and nonmetastatic thyroid tumors. Until they underwent thyroid surgery, no patient had received any treatment. Using MiXCR, TCRdb re-called clones from the PCR reads. The sample shows roughly 25,000 clones, roughly 24% of them seen only once. This TCR was recovered from a male donor with papillary thyroid cancer or a benign thyroid nodule (not recorded which). Some clones in this sample may be carry-over from other donors' samples. Sequencing used blood.

CDR3 sequence reads: CASSLVRGRLLTF. CDR3 DNA sequence: TGTGCCAGCAGTTTGGTGAGGGGGCGGTTACTCACCTTC. The chain couples TRBV12-3 or TRBV12-4 to TRBJ1-2; 7 bases match TRBD1. This CDR3 comprises 13 residues. V dropped 3 bases and J dropped 13; count of bases not matched to a gene: 11.